The 14 T cell receptor beta chains in this list originate from one sample, sequenced in a study of CD8 T cells in ankylosing spondylitis. TCRdb reprocessed the 5' RACE reads via MiXCR and lists one record per CDR3 protein. The sample lists approximately 240,000 distinct CDR3 sequences, roughly a quarter seen once, with approximately 0.61% in the top ten. The sequenced material came from blood, either unsorted or a sorted T cell fraction (not recorded which). These receptors were taken from a male donor with ankylosing spondylitis or in good health (not recorded which).

In its sample, this clonotype was seen a few times. CDR3 bases: TGCAGCGTTGTAAGGCCTCTTACCAACACTGAAGCTTTCTTT. Translating gives CSVVRPLTNTEAFF. The chain recombines TRBV29-1 with TRBJ1-1; D is unclear. Germline loops: CDR1 SQVTM, CDR2 ANQGSEA. Between the trimmed V and J ends, which lost 4 bases and 2 bases, there was a span of 14 bases. This CDR3 is 14 amino acids long.

This clonotype was detected many times. The chain uses TRBV29-1 and TRBJ2-7, with D maybe TRBD2 (5 bases). CDR3 length equals 13 residues. V lost 1 base and J 7 bases, leaving 14 bases between the germline ends. Looked up from germline, CDR1 is SQVTM and CDR2 is ANQGSEA. The CDR3 region is CSVEGSGRGEQYF. The CDR3 DNA follows: TGCAGCGTTGAAGGGTCCGGTCGAGGGGAGCAGTACTTC.

V usage is TRBV12-3 or TRBV12-4 and J usage is TRBJ1-1; D is possibly TRBD1 (6 bases). V dropped 6 bases and J dropped 5 bases, with 16 bases sitting between them. This CDR3 spans 14 amino acids. The CDR3, as DNA: TGTGCCAGCAGATCAGGGGTTAGGGAAACTGAAGCTTTCTTT. This sequence encodes CASRSGVRETEAFF.

In its sample, this clonotype was seen a few times. This rearrangement joins TRBV30 to TRBJ2-3, with a tentative D call TRBD1 (5 bases). Germline values: CDR1 GTSNPN, CDR2 SVGIG (reference sequence). This CDR3 has 12 residues. The germline V and J ends were trimmed by 0 bases and 8 bases, with 9 bases remaining between them. CDR3 coding DNA: TGTGCCTGGAGTGTACAAAGGGGTACGCAGTATTTT. Protein sequence: CAWSVQRGTQYF.

In this sample, this clonotype turned up a few times. V is TRBV20-1 and J is TRBJ2-1; D might be TRBD2 (6 bases). CDR1 is DFQATT, CDR2 SNEGSKA, per germline (reference sequence). V dropped 5 bases and J dropped 10 bases, with 24 bases sitting between them. This CDR3 is 15 amino acids long. The CDR3 reads CSARLAGRKDREQFF. Here the CDR3 DNA reads TGCAGTGCTCGGCTGGCGGGGAGAAAAGATAGGGAGCAGTTCTTC.

The chain combines TRBV5-1 with TRBJ2-1; D not certain. Trimming removed 7 bases from V and 10 bases from J, with 15 bases in between. CDR1 and CDR2 (germline): SGHRS, YFSETQ. The CDR3 runs to 12 residues. The CDR3 is CASGSLQGEQFF. Here the CDR3 DNA reads TGCGCCAGCGGCTCCCTTCAAGGAGAGCAGTTCTTC. Full variable domain (outside the CDR3, taken from reference TRBV5-1 and TRBJ2-1): KAGVTQTPRYLIKTRGQQVTLSCSPISGHRSVSWYQQTPGQGLQFLFEYFSETQRNKGNFPGRFSGRQFSNSRSEMNVSTLELGDSALYLCASGSLQGEQFFGPGTRLTVL.

This clonotype was counted between two and nine times. The rearrangement links TRBV12-3 or TRBV12-4 to TRBJ2-3, with D uncertain. V shed 5 bases and J shed 0 bases, with 6 bases lying between them. This CDR3 has 13 residues. CDR3 sequence reads: CASSPVSTDTQYF. In DNA, the CDR3 is TGTGCCAGCAGTCCGGTTAGCACAGATACGCAGTATTTT.

The chain joins TRBV12-3 or TRBV12-4 to TRBJ1-4; maybe TRBD1 (5 bases). This CDR3 is 13 amino acids long. Trimming shortened V by 3 bases and J by 8 bases, and 10 bases separated the two germline ends. CDR3 bases: TGTGCCAGCAGTTTCAGGGCAGGGGAAAAACTGTTTTTT. Translating it yields CASSFRAGEKLFF.

CDR3 sequence reads: CASSQDRVAEQYF. CDR3 nucleotide sequence: TGTGCCAGCAGTCAAGACAGGGTGGCCGAGCAGTACTTC. The V call is TRBV7-6, the J call TRBJ2-7; 7 positions match TRBD1. Looked up from germline, CDR1 is SGHVS and CDR2 is FNYEAQ. The CDR3 covers 13 residues. V shed 6 bases and J 6 bases; nucleotides not matched to a gene: 8.

This clonotype showed up many times. The rearrangement links TRBV12-3 or TRBV12-4 to TRBJ1-5; 10 positions agree with TRBD1. Germline trimming cut 6 bases from V and 6 bases from J; bases unmatched to any gene: 5. The CDR3 consists of 14 residues. The CDR3 protein is CASRGQGFGQPQHF. The CDR3 DNA reads TGTGCCAGCAGGGGACAGGGGTTCGGTCAGCCCCAGCATTTT.

This clonotype was seen more than once but under ten times. The chain links TRBV20-1 to TRBJ2-7; 8 bases match TRBD1. Germline trimming cut 0 bases from V and 6 bases from J; bases unmatched to any gene: 4. The CDR3 totals 13 residues. Germline V lookup: CDR1 DFQATT, CDR2 SNEGSKA (reference sequence). This CDR3 is CSARDRGQFEQYF. CDR3 DNA: TGCAGTGCTAGAGACAGGGGGCAATTCGAGCAGTACTTC.

This chain joins TRBV5-6 and TRBJ1-6; no definite D call. CDR1 and CDR2 (germline): SGHDT, YYEEEE. The CDR3 spans 13 residues. V lost 3 bases and J 10 bases, leaving 11 bases between the germline ends. The CDR3 DNA reads as TGTGCCAGCAGCTCAGTAGAAGGCTCACCCCTCCACTTT. It yields the protein CASSSVEGSPLHF.

The chain couples TRBV19 to TRBJ2-7; 9 bases line up with TRBD1. V shed 6 bases and J 6 bases; nucleotides not matched to a gene: 9. The germline V gene has CDR1 LNHDA and CDR2 SQIVND (reference sequence). The CDR3 has 14 amino acids. The CDR3 spells CASSEIDRGAEQYF. The CDR3 DNA reads as TGTGCCAGTAGCGAAATTGACAGGGGGGCCGAGCAGTACTTC.

The table lists this clonotype with many counts. The rearrangement joins TRBV12-3 or TRBV12-4 to TRBJ2-7, with 9 bases that match TRBD1. V was clipped by 8 bases and J by 3 bases; unmatched bases: 5. The CDR3 spans 13 residues. The CDR3 DNA sequence: TGTGCCAGCGGTTGGACAGGGGACTACGAGCAGTACTTC. It is translated as CASGWTGDYEQYF.